These 10 T cell receptor beta chains were sequenced from one sample in a study of CD8 T cells in Susac syndrome. Random hexamers primed reverse transcription of about 0.45 to 1 ug RNA. MiXCR, run by TCRdb on the immunoSEQ multiplex PCR reads, gives a single entry per CDR3 protein. The sample yields approximately 160,000 distinct CDR3 sequences, approximately 95% seen once. Sequencing was done on a sample of CD4+ T cells from PBMCs. The receptors come from a human donor with Susac syndrome.

This chain uses TRBV24-1 with TRBJ2-1, with 12 bases lining up with TRBD2. Germline V gives CDR1 KGHDR, CDR2 SFDVKD. Trimming at V came to 0 bases and at J to 7 bases, leaving 12 bases not matched to a gene. This CDR3 has 19 amino acids. The CDR3 protein is CATSDLPLTSGGPGNEQFF. DNA for the CDR3: TGTGCCACCAGTGATTTGCCCCTAACTAGCGGGGGGCCGGGGAATGAGCAGTTCTTC.

The chain has TRBV4-3 and TRBJ1-5; D not resolved. The CDR3 is 16 residues long. Germline V gene sequence: CDR1 LGHNA, CDR2 YSLEER. Trimming removed 0 bases at V and 2 bases at J, with 11 bases between. The CDR3 protein is CASSQDSLGGNQPQHF. The CDR3 coding sequence is TGCGCCAGCAGCCAAGACAGTTTGGGTGGCAATCAGCCCCAGCATTTT.

The rearrangement uses TRBV29-1 and TRBJ2-7; D perhaps matches TRBD2 (6 bases). Trimming stripped 6 bases from V and 3 bases from J, with 15 bases between. Germline V lookup: CDR1 SQVTM, CDR2 ANQGSEA. The CDR3 is 13 residues long. The CDR3 here is CSVQGLTGYEQYF. CDR3 bases: TGCAGCGTACAAGGACTAACCGGCTACGAGCAGTACTTC.

The genes are TRBV27 and TRBJ2-4; D is unclear. The CDR3 extends over 14 amino acids. V was shortened by 2 bases and J by 6 bases, with 11 bases between the two germline ends. Germline V CDR1 and CDR2: MNHEY, SMNVEV (reference sequence). This CDR3 is CASSLKGDVNIQYF. The CDR3 DNA sequence: TGTGCCAGCAGTTTAAAAGGTGATGTAAACATTCAGTACTTC.

The V and J genes are TRBV6-6 and TRBJ2-7; TRBD1 might be the D (6 bases). This CDR3 has 12 residues. Trimming cost V 8 bases and J 2 bases, with 10 bases left between them. Germline lookup yields CDR1 MNHNY and CDR2 SVGAGI (reference sequence). This CDR3 reads CASSDRTYEQYV. The CDR3 DNA is TGTGCCAGCTCGGACAGAACCTACGAGCAGTACGTC.

The chain recombines TRBV28 with TRBJ2-7, with D hard to call. Trimming stripped 5 bases from V and 5 bases from J, with 7 bases between. Germline CDR1 reads MDHEN; CDR2 reads SYDVKM. The CDR3 extends over 11 amino acids. CDR3 coding DNA: TGTGCCAGCAGTCCCTACGACGAGCAGTACTTC. Its protein product is CASSPYDEQYF. The variable domain in full, completed from reference TRBV28 and TRBJ2-7, reads DVKVTQSSRYLVKRTGEKVFLECVQDMDHENMFWYRQDPGLGLRLIYFSYDVKMKEKGDIPEGYSVSREKKERFSLILESASTNQTSMYLCASSPYDEQYFGPGTRLTVT.

This clonotype has a single count. This chain links TRBV7-2 with TRBJ2-3; D ambiguous. The germline CDR1 and CDR2 sequences are SGHTA and FQGNSA. Trimming removed 5 bases at V and 2 bases at J, with 14 bases between. The CDR3 sequence is 15 residues long. CDR3 amino acids: CASSPLGQLTDTQYF. The DNA for the CDR3 is TGTGCCAGCAGCCCCCTAGGGCAGCTCACAGATACGCAGTATTTT.

This chain links TRBV29-1 with TRBJ2-3; 8 bases line up with TRBD2. The V and J ends lost 6 bases and 3 bases, in that order; junction bases with no gene match: 5. The CDR3 totals 13 residues. CDR1 SQVTM and CDR2 ANQGSEA come from the germline V gene. The CDR3 region is CSVRSGGTDTQYF. The CDR3 DNA reads TGCAGCGTCCGCAGCGGGGGAACAGATACGCAGTATTTT.

The chain has TRBV14 and TRBJ2-7, with unresolved D. The V end lost 1 base, the J end lost 2 bases, and 15 bases lay between the germline ends. The germline V gene has CDR1 SGHDN and CDR2 FVKESK. The CDR3 is 16 amino acids. CDR3 region: CASSQVIGFYPYEQYV. In DNA form, the CDR3 reads TGTGCCAGCAGCCAAGTGATCGGGTTTTACCCCTACGAGCAGTACGTC.

The gene calls are TRBV7-2 and TRBJ1-4; possibly TRBD1 for D (6 bases). Per germline, CDR1 SGHTA and CDR2 FQGNSA. The CDR3 is made up of 15 amino acids. With 5 bases removed from V and 5 bases from J, the gap between germline ends came to 15 bases. The CDR3 DNA reads TGTGCCAGCAGCCAGGGGCAGCGGAAGAATGAAAAACTGTTTTTT. Amino acids: CASSQGQRKNEKLFF. Filled out from reference TRBV7-2 and TRBJ1-4, the complete variable domain reads GAGVSQSPSNKVTEKGKDVELRCDPISGHTALYWYRQSLGQGLEFLIYFQGNSAPDKSGLPSDRFSAERTGGSVSTLTIQRTQQEDSAVYLCASSQGQRKNEKLFFGSGTQLSVL.